Reported below is one T cell receptor beta chain. Its target is not known. These data originate in a study of cytomegalovirus exposure and HLA in healthy donors. Across the study: Falling in the Caucasian-associated ancestry cluster were about 83% of under 500 genotyped donors.

Study-wide findings and caveats: When presence/absence was analysed, sequencing depth was taken to be roughly uniform across donors. Later analysis suggested most CMV-associated TCR beta chains were HLA-restricted.

From germline, CDR1 is SGHAT and CDR2 FQNNGV. V was shortened by 4 bases and J by 3 bases, with 16 bases between the two germline ends. The CDR3 loop spans 16 amino acids. The PCR made use of 60 Vbeta and 13 Jbeta primers. Some clones are missing from TCRdb's copy, which holds only in-frame ones; the method was immunoSEQ multiplex PCR. This sample has 200,000 to 250,000 clones, with about 70% found just once. This clonotype was obtained from a woman aged 30 to 39 in good health and CMV-seronegative. The rearrangement joins TRBV11-2 to TRBJ1-5; maybe TRBD1 (5 bases). Sequenced sample: PBMCs. The CDR3 reads CASSSLRGRNNQPQHF. The DNA for the CDR3 is TGTGCCAGCAGCTCTCTAAGGGGCAGAAACAATCAGCCCCAGCATTTT. Combining the CDR3 with reference TRBV11-2 and TRBJ1-5 gives the whole variable domain EAGVAQSPRYKIIEKRQSVAFWCNPISGHATLYWYQQILGQGPKLLIQFQNNGVVDDSQLPKDRFSAERLKGVDSTLKIQPAKLEDSAVYLCASSSLRGRNNQPQHFGDGTRLSIL.